The rows below give T cell receptor beta chains drawn from one sample of a study of blood T cell repertoires in COVID-19. Some clones are missing from TCRdb's copy, which holds only in-frame ones; the method was immunoSEQ multiplex PCR. Among roughly 150,000 clones listed, more than 80% were seen once. The sequencing input was peripheral blood. The receptors were gathered from a woman aged 40-49 years with acute or convalescent COVID-19. Both conserved end residues are part of each CDR3. A D gene is named only where the DNA matches it firmly. Clone size appears in some rows only: once, few, many, or a class for an expanded clone.

V gene	J gene	D gene	clone size	CDR3 DNA	CDR3 protein
TRBV6-5	TRBJ2-7	-	-	TGTGCCAGCAGTTACTCGGACAGATACTACGAGCAGTACTTC	CASSYSDRYYEQYF
TRBV7-9	TRBJ2-3	TRBD2	once	TGTGCTGATATCCCCCCTAGCGGGAGTGGGAGCACAGATACGCAGTATTTT	CADIPPSGSGSTDTQYF
TRBV3-1/TRBV3-2	TRBJ1-5	-	-	TGTGCCAGCAGCAGGGAGGGGGTGAGGCAGCCCCAGCATTTT	CASSREGVRQPQHF
TRBV6-6	TRBJ1-5	TRBD1	-	TGTGCCAGCAGTTACCCCGGACAGGATAGCAATCAGCCCCAGCATTTT	CASSYPGQDSNQPQHF
TRBV9	TRBJ2-3	-	-	TGTGCCAGCAGCGAGGGACTTTCCACAGATACGCAGTATTTT	CASSEGLSTDTQYF
TRBV9	TRBJ2-5	TRBD2	-	TGTGCCAGCAGCCCCTCGGTAGGGACTAGCAATACGGAGACCCAGTACTTC	CASSPSVGTSNTETQYF
TRBV27	TRBJ2-1	TRBD2	-	TGTGCCAGCAGTCTATACTTTAGCGGGAGAACATACAATGAGCAGTTCTTC	CASSLYFSGRTYNEQFF
TRBV30	TRBJ1-2	TRBD1	-	TGTGCCTGGAGTGTAGGGGGCCACTATGGCTACACCTTC	CAWSVGGHYGYTF
TRBV19	TRBJ2-7	TRBD2	-	TGTGCCAGTAGTACGCCGGGACTAGTCTCCCCCTACGAGCAGTACTTC	CASSTPGLVSPYEQYF
TRBV19	TRBJ2-6	-	-	TGTGCCAGTAGTATGAATTGGGCAGGTCTACTTTCTGGGGCCAACGTCCTGACTTTC	CASSMNWAGLLSGANVLTF
TRBV28	TRBJ2-1	TRBD1	-	TGTGCCAGCAGTCCGACAGGGTTCAATGAGCAGTTCTTC	CASSPTGFNEQFF
TRBV3-1/TRBV3-2	TRBJ2-4	TRBD1	-	TGTGCCAGCAGCCAACAATCCAGGGGGCTTTTTGTCATTCAGTACTTC	CASSQQSRGLFVIQYF
TRBV7-3	TRBJ1-4	TRBD1	-	TGTGCCAGCAGCTCGGGACAGCCTAATGAAAAACTGTTTTTT	CASSSGQPNEKLFF
TRBV28	TRBJ2-3	-	-	TGTGCCAGCAGTTTGTATAGCAAGGAATTGATCCCAGATACGCAGTATTTT	CASSLYSKELIPDTQYF
TRBV18	TRBJ2-2	TRBD2	once	TGTGCCAGCTCACCAAAGACTAGCGGGACCGGGGAGCTGTTTTTT	CASSPKTSGTGELFF
TRBV6-5	TRBJ1-1	-	once	TGTGCCAGCATTTTTAAAGGGGAATTCACTGAAGCTTTCTTT	CASIFKGEFTEAFF
TRBV5-4	TRBJ2-7	-	-	TGTGCCAGCAGCTTGGGAGCCTACGAGCAGTACTTC	CASSLGAYEQYF
TRBV3-1/TRBV3-2	TRBJ2-3	TRBD1	-	TGTGCCAGCAGCCAAGGGGGACAGGGGGTTACAGATACGCAGTATTTT	CASSQGGQGVTDTQYF
TRBV12-3/TRBV12-4	TRBJ1-5	-	-	TGTGCCAGCAGTCCTGAGAGACAGCCCCAGCATTTT	CASSPERQPQHF
TRBV5-1	TRBJ1-4	-	-	TGCGCCAGCAGCCGCGGGGGGACAAATGAAAAACTGTTTTTT	CASSRGGTNEKLFF
TRBV5-6	TRBJ1-6	TRBD1	-	TGTGCCAGCAGCTCCCAACAGGGGGGTCCCCTCCACTTT	CASSSQQGGPLHF
TRBV9	TRBJ2-5	-	-	TGTGCCAGCAGCCCCGAGGATTCAAAGACCCAGTACTTC	CASSPEDSKTQYF
TRBV11-2	TRBJ2-5	TRBD2	-	TGTGCCAGCAGCTTAGCGGGACTAGCGGGAGTGGAGACCCAGTACTTC	CASSLAGLAGVETQYF
TRBV2	TRBJ1-6	-	-	TGTGCCAGCGTTAGATCGGTATCTGGTTCACCCCTCCACTTT	CASVRSVSGSPLHF
TRBV13	TRBJ2-3	-	-	TGTGCCAGCAGCTTGACTTTGGCCACTCCTACCACAGATACGCAGTATTTT	CASSLTLATPTTDTQYF
TRBV10-3	TRBJ1-5	TRBD1	-	TGTGCCACCGAGCGCGGGACAGGGGAGAGCAATCAGCCCCAGCATTTT	CATERGTGESNQPQHF
TRBV5-4	TRBJ2-3	-	once	TGTGCCAGCAGCCAACCTAGCAGCAGTCCGGATACGCAGTATTTT	CASSQPSSSPDTQYF
TRBV5-1	TRBJ1-5	TRBD1	few	TGCGCCAGCAGACCTACCGGGACAGGGGATCAGCCCCAGCATTTT	CASRPTGTGDQPQHF
TRBV30	TRBJ2-7	TRBD2	-	TGTGCCTGGAGTCGGGGCGGGAGCTCCTACGAGCAGTACTTC	CAWSRGGSSYEQYF
TRBV30	TRBJ1-2	-	once	TGTGCCTGGAGGAAAAAAGAGACACCTGGCTACACCTTC	CAWRKKETPGYTF
TRBV5-4	TRBJ2-7	TRBD1	-	TGTGCCAGCAGCGTAAAAAGGGACAGTGTTTACTACGAGCAGTACTTC	CASSVKRDSVYYEQYF
TRBV29-1	TRBJ2-7	TRBD2	-	TGCAGCGGAACAGGAGCGGGAGGTCTCAACTACGAGCAGTACTTC	CSGTGAGGLNYEQYF
TRBV3-1/TRBV3-2	TRBJ2-7	-	-	TGTGCCAGCAGCCCAAGGAGGCTTGGCTACGAGCAGTACTTC	CASSPRRLGYEQYF
TRBV2	TRBJ1-6	-	-	TGTGCCAGCAGTGAGAGGGCGGTAGTCTCACCCCTCCACTTT	CASSERAVVSPLHF
TRBV9	TRBJ1-3	TRBD1	-	TGTGCCAGCAGCGAGAGCCGGGGACAGGGAGGAAACACCATATATTTT	CASSESRGQGGNTIYF
TRBV10-1	TRBJ2-3	-	-	TGCGCCAGCAGTGCGGGGGACACAGATACGCAGTATTTT	CASSAGDTDTQYF
TRBV4-2	TRBJ1-2	TRBD1	-	TGTGCCAGCAGCTCTAAGGGCAGGGGGAATGAGGGCTACACCTTC	CASSSKGRGNEGYTF
TRBV29-1	TRBJ1-1	TRBD1	-	TGCAGCGTCCTGGGGACAGGGAACACTGAAGCTTTCTTT	CSVLGTGNTEAFF
TRBV7-9	TRBJ1-2	-	-	TGTGCCAGCAGCTTAGAATCCGGTGTTAGCTATGGCTACACCTTC	CASSLESGVSYGYTF